The 5 T cell receptor beta chains below come from one sample, sequenced in a study of blood T cell dynamics during melanoma immunotherapy. Libraries were prepared by immunoSEQ multiplex PCR; TCRdb keeps only in-frame clonotypes and omits some of them. This table has under 7,500 clones, approximately 88% appearing once. Time point in this sample: pre-treatment baseline. Sequenced here: blood, sampled from a patient treated with checkpoint blockade. The receptors shown here come from a human donor with melanoma.

This chain links TRBV7-2 with TRBJ1-1; D may be TRBD1 (6 bases). V gave up 4 bases and J gave up 8 bases, with 14 bases separating them. The CDR3 covers 13 residues. Per germline, CDR1 SGHTA and CDR2 FQGNSA. CDR3 loop: CASSSFPTGEAFF. The CDR3 DNA follows: TGTGCCAGCAGCTCCTTCCCGACAGGAGAAGCTTTCTTT.

This clone has just a few counts. The rearrangement links TRBV4-2 to TRBJ1-6; tentatively, D is TRBD1 (5 bases). V was pared by 2 bases and J by 9 bases, with 17 bases between. This CDR3 has 16 amino acids. In germline, CDR1 is LGHNA, CDR2 YNFKEQ. The CDR3 nucleotides are TGTGCCAGCAGCCAATCTTGGGGCAGGGAAAGTTCACCCCTCCACTTT. Translating gives CASSQSWGRESSPLHF.

The rearrangement joins TRBV14 to TRBJ1-4; no clear D gene. Germline assignment: CDR1 SGHDN and CDR2 FVKESK. The CDR3 consists of 11 residues. V was cut by 2 bases and J by 9 bases, with 4 bases left in between. The CDR3 here is CASSQRKKLFF. CDR3 coding DNA: TGTGCCAGCAGCCAACGGAAAAAACTGTTTTTT.

This clone is a singleton in its sample. The chain joins TRBV9 to TRBJ1-1, with 9 nucleotides matching TRBD1. This CDR3 has 15 residues. V trimming: 4 bases; J trimming: 3 bases; junction bases outside the gene matches: 7. Germline CDR1 is SGDLS and CDR2 is YYNGEE. DNA of the CDR3: TGTGCCAGCAGCCCAAGGGACAGGGATTACACTGAAGCTTTCTTT. Protein: CASSPRDRDYTEAFF.

The CDR3 region is CASSFQGSAEAFF. The DNA for the CDR3 is TGTGCCAGCAGCTTCCAGGGTAGCGCTGAAGCTTTCTTT. The chain carries TRBV7-2 and TRBJ1-1, with D possibly being TRBD1 (5 bases). The CDR3 length is 13 residues. Trimming pared 3 bases from V and 6 bases from J, leaving 11 bases between. The V gene's germline CDR1 is SGHTA and CDR2 FQGNSA.